A single T cell receptor (beta chain) is shown here with its context. The antigen this receptor binds is unknown. Qualities for individual bases were not recorded, and no much larger clone is one base off. Using the deep immunoSEQ assay, multiplex PCR amplified TCR CDR3 regions from genomic DNA. For each cell subset, the extracted genomic DNA was distributed evenly across all wells of several immunoSEQ 96-well plates, and each plate served as one replicate. For sorted subsets, about 220 ng of genomic DNA, equivalent to tens of thousands of T cell genomes, went into each replicate PCR. The purified libraries were quantified using a Qubit 3.0 fluorometer, sized with a Bioanalyzer 2100, and then quantified again using the KAPA Library Quantification kit. Each immunoSEQ 96-well plate was sequenced on its own single-read 150-cycle Illumina NextSeq 550 flow cell. As for the original processing: The immunoSEQ output contained only junctional sequences without quality scores, so filtering could not match that applied to full-length reads. To assign V/J genes and CDR3, sequences were annotated against IMGT germline references using PyIR, a Python wrapper for IgBLAST v1.9. Reads with weak V/J assignments (E-value above 1e-6), missing CDR3, stop codons, out-of-frame junctions, or ambiguous translated residues were removed. V3J clonotypes were defined as sequences sharing an identical inferred V gene, J gene, and CDR3 amino acid sequence. To compute the percentage overlap between repertoires, the number of shared unique clonotypes was divided by the size of the smaller repertoire. Repertoire richness was assessed with RTK rarefaction, the Chao1 estimator, and Recon v2.1 estimates of unobserved clonotypes. For all TCRbeta clonotypes obtained by the gDNA method from a few donors, generation probabilities were computed with OLGA. The immuneACCESS repertoire file appears here via TCRdb, limited to in-frame rearrangements. These files lack a portion of the clones; in checked studies, under half of the deficit traces to unresolved V genes, and the cause of the others is not known. V and J calls and clone size are given by that table; D and trimming were obtained from the DNA. This sample has about 2.1 million clones in its table, and 90% to 95% of those were observed once. The ten top clones hold about 1.8% of the sample.

This sample was included in a study of shared clonotypes between healthy human individuals (TCRdb year 2020). General notes on the study: A few men and a couple of women, aged 18 to 49 years, made up the cohort. For each donor, three plates each were used for CD4 naive and CD4 memory, two plates were used for CD8 naive, and one plate was used for CD8 memory. Blood TCR repertoires of about five healthy adults were deeply sequenced to estimate repertoire size and the extent of clonotype sharing between individuals. To increase sequencing depth and limit assay-specific biases, different laboratories used diverse techniques to prepare libraries and sequence TCR repertoires. Between about 0.8 and 9 billion PBMCs per donor were obtained by leukapheresis.

V is shortened by 7 bases, J by 1 base, and the region joining them spans 11 bases. CDR1 LGHNT and CDR2 FRNRAP were looked up in the germline V gene. The CDR3 sequence holds 13 residues, the cysteine and phenylalanine included. Only the CDR3 part of the read is kept: 39 bases, read in frame from the first base. The study at large found these results: Only blood was sampled, and tissue TCR repertoires likely differ from those in blood. Naive subsets generally had larger estimated clonotype richness than memory subsets did. Incomplete sequencing was indicated by rarefaction of sorted-subset datasets, despite the large sequencing depth. Compared with non-shared clonotypes, the clonotypes found in all four sorted-subset donors had higher generation probabilities. Roughly 5% of naive CD4, 3% to 4% of naive CD8, around 2.3% of memory CD4, and around 0.4% of memory CD8 clonotypes were shared across four donors. Based on pairwise subsampling, the degree of clonotype sharing among donors was expected to be affected by sequencing depth. The genetic and exposure-history diversity represented was limited by the small number of donors.

For the CD8 naive samples, CD45RO-negative cells were positively selected for CCR7, yielding a CD45RA+CCR7+ population from which TemRA cells were excluded. Healthy HIV-negative adults with no recently reported acute infections or vaccinations were included as donors. Every donor was a Caucasian adult residing in Nashville, Tennessee, USA. Blood was obtained by leukapheresis, after which PBMCs were separated by Ficoll-Histopaque density gradient centrifugation and cryopreserved in liquid nitrogen vapor phase. Analytical flow cytometry was used to check the purity and quantity of every magnetically sorted T cell population. Genomic DNA was isolated from each sorted fraction and quantified by UV absorbance on a Nanodrop 2000c.

This clonotype originated in a man aged 18 to 29 in good health. Some clones in this sample may be carry-over from other donors' samples. Here the chain combines TRBV12-5 and TRBJ2-7; the D gene is unclear. Input material: naive CD8+ T cells from PBMCs. Interpreted using the paper, the cell subset or site label stands for: CD45RA+CCR7+. For the CDR3, the sequence is CASAPDASYEQYF. DNA sequence: TGTGCTAGTGCTCCGGATGCGTCCTACGAGCAGTACTTC.